The clone carrying this T cell receptor (beta chain) was seen only a few times. Its target is not known. The data belong to a study of blood T cells in healthy people across ages. Whole-study results and caveats: Greater diversity and more naive CD4+ cells were seen in long-lived donors than in aged donors.

CDR1 and CDR2 from the germline V gene are ENHRY and SYGVKD. The germline V and J ends were trimmed by 6 bases and 2 bases, with 18 bases remaining between them. The CDR3 sequence is 16 residues long. A second PCR, run for 7 to 11 cycles, used a sample-barcoded 5' primer plus a J-beta primer mix. TCRdb ran MiXCR on the 5' RACE reads and lists one entry per CDR3 protein. The sample has 950,000 to 1,200,000 distinct CDR3 sequences, 35% to 45% seen once; the top ten hold under 15%. This sequence joins TRBV10-3 and TRBJ2-3, with D perhaps given as TRBD1 or TRBD2 (6 bases each). The sequence was collected from a man aged 18 to 35 in good health. Sequencing was carried out using blood. CDR3 protein: CAIRGGGGKVTDTQYF. In DNA form, the CDR3 reads TGTGCCATCAGGGGAGGAGGGGGGAAGGTCACAGATACGCAGTATTTT.